The 21 T cell receptor beta chains listed next were all sequenced from one sample in a study of cytomegalovirus exposure and HLA in healthy donors. TCRdb keeps only in-frame clones here, not all; method: immunoSEQ multiplex PCR. The sample has over 200,000 clones; around 90% are singletons. Sequencing was performed on PBMCs. The receptors derive from a young woman in good health and CMV-seronegative.

The genes are TRBV27 and TRBJ1-5, with 7 bases fitting TRBD1. With 5 bases clipped from V and 4 bases from J, the junction kept 11 bases outside the gene matches. Germline V CDR1 and CDR2: MNHEY, SMNVEV (reference sequence). The CDR3 loop spans 16 amino acids. CDR3 DNA: TGTGCCAGCAGTCCGCTGGGGACAGCGCAAAATCAGCCCCAGCATTTT. This codes for CASSPLGTAQNQPQHF.

V gene TRBV7-9 combines with J gene TRBJ2-1; 7 nucleotides align to TRBD2. This CDR3 has 16 amino acids. The V gene end was trimmed by 1 base and the J gene end by 4 bases; junction bases not matched to a gene: 7. Germline V gene sequence: CDR1 SEHNR, CDR2 FQNEAQ (reference sequence). The CDR3, as DNA: TGTGCCAGCAGCTTAGAAGGGCTAGCGGAGTACAATGAGCAGTTCTTC. Its protein product is CASSLEGLAEYNEQFF.

The J gene is TRBJ2-2, the V gene TRBV27; TRBD1 matches at 9 bases. CDR3 length: 18 amino acids. Germline V lookup: CDR1 MNHEY, CDR2 SMNVEV (reference sequence). Trimming at V came to 4 bases and at J to 4 bases, leaving 13 bases not matched to a gene. The CDR3 spells CASSSPGTGKPGTGELFF. The CDR3 DNA follows: TGTGCCAGCAGTTCCCCCGGGACAGGGAAACCTGGCACCGGGGAGCTGTTTTTT.

J is TRBJ2-7 and V is TRBV2; 8 positions match TRBD2. Germline V gene lookup returns CDR1 SNHLY and CDR2 FYNNEI. After removal of 4 bases from V and 0 bases from J, the junction contained 8 bases not matched to a gene. The CDR3 contains 16 residues. The CDR3 DNA sequence: TGTGCCAGCAGTGGGGCGACTAGCGCAAGCTCCTACGAGCAGTACTTC. Its translation: CASSGATSASSYEQYF.

This chain uses TRBV5-1 with TRBJ1-2; 8 bases fit TRBD1. Germline-derived CDR1 and CDR2 are SGHRS and YFSETQ. With 0 bases clipped from V and 8 bases from J, the junction kept 6 bases outside the gene matches. The CDR3 has 14 amino acids. The CDR3 coding sequence is TGCGCCAGCAGCTTGGGGACAGGGTTTGGCGGCTACACCTTC. It yields the protein CASSLGTGFGGYTF.

This clone was detected only a few times. The chain has TRBV18 and TRBJ1-5; TRBD1 matches at 7 bases. Germline assignment: CDR1 KGHSH and CDR2 LQKENI. CDR3 length equals 13 residues. V lost 3 bases to trimming and J lost 7 bases; unmatched junction nucleotides: 3. This CDR3 reads CASSPDRRQPQHF. The CDR3 DNA is TGTGCCAGCTCACCGGACAGGAGGCAGCCCCAGCATTTT.

The chain combines TRBV6-6 with TRBJ2-2; 9 nucleotides agree with TRBD1. Trimming at V came to 6 bases and at J to 7 bases, leaving 6 bases not matched to a gene. CDR1 and CDR2 from the germline V gene are MNHNY and SVGAGI (reference sequence). There are 14 residues in the CDR3. CDR3 DNA sequence: TGTGCCAGCAGCCCGGACAGGGGACACGGGGAGCTGTTTTTT. This encodes CASSPDRGHGELFF.

The chain carries TRBV10-1 and TRBJ2-7, with 7 bases identical to TRBD1. V dropped 4 bases and J dropped 2; count of bases not matched to a gene: 5. The CDR3 runs to 14 residues. Germline loops: CDR1 WNHNN, CDR2 SYGVQD (reference sequence). CDR3 protein: CASSGSGQTYEQYF. CDR3 sequence (DNA): TGCGCCAGCAGTGGCTCGGGACAGACCTACGAGCAGTACTTC.

A single count supports this clone. The genes are TRBV2 and TRBJ2-2, with D perhaps TRBD2 (7 bases). Germline assignment: CDR1 SNHLY and CDR2 FYNNEI. V was cut by 7 bases and J by 5 bases, with 14 bases left in between. This CDR3 comprises 14 residues. DNA of the CDR3: TGTGCCAGCACACGGGGGGCCTCGACCGGGGAGCTGTTTTTT. Protein: CASTRGASTGELFF.

This chain connects TRBV28 to TRBJ2-2; weak D call: TRBD2 (6 bases). The CDR3 spans 17 residues. Germline CDR1 MDHEN, CDR2 SYDVKM. V was pared by 5 bases and J by 0 bases, with 16 bases between. DNA of the CDR3: TGTGCCAGCAGTCTACTCTCCGGGACTGCGAACACCGGGGAGCTGTTTTTT. Translated, it gives CASSLLSGTANTGELFF.

J is TRBJ1-2 and V is TRBV7-9; no definite D call. CDR1 is SEHNR and CDR2 is FQNEAQ in the germline V gene (reference sequence). CDR3 length equals 13 residues. V dropped 5 bases and J dropped 3 bases, with 10 bases sitting between them. CDR3 loop: CASSPGLDYGYTF. As DNA, the CDR3 is TGTGCCAGCAGCCCAGGTTTGGACTATGGCTACACCTTC.

The chain couples TRBV19 to TRBJ1-4; TRBD1 matches 10 bases. From germline, CDR1 is LNHDA and CDR2 SQIVND (reference sequence). This CDR3 has 14 residues. The V segment lost 3 bases and the J segment 6 bases; nucleotides outside the gene matches: 1. The CDR3 loop is CASSIGTGDEKLFF. DNA of the CDR3: TGTGCCAGTAGTATTGGGACAGGGGATGAAAAACTGTTTTTT.

There are a few counts of this clone. The V call is TRBV6-4, the J call TRBJ2-2, with D perhaps matching TRBD1 (5 bases). The CDR3 consists of 13 residues. Germline CDR1 MRHNA, CDR2 SNTAGT. The ends were cut back, 3 bases at V and 7 bases at J, with 9 bases in the middle. The CDR3 DNA sequence: TGTGCCAGCAGTGATAGGGGCGTCGGGGAGCTGTTTTTT. It specifies CASSDRGVGELFF.

This clone was counted only a few times. The rearrangement uses TRBV6-6 and TRBJ1-6; D may be TRBD1 (6 bases). Germline V CDR1 and CDR2: MNHNY, SVGAGI (reference sequence). There are 15 residues in the CDR3. V was trimmed by 6 bases and J by 8 bases, leaving 17 bases between them. The CDR3 loop is CASSDGTPRDSPLHF. The CDR3, as DNA: TGTGCCAGCAGCGACGGGACACCGAGGGATTCACCCCTCCACTTT.

This clone was seen just once. V and J are TRBV9 and TRBJ1-1, with D unresolved. CDR3 size: 15 residues. Germline lookup yields CDR1 SGDLS and CDR2 YYNGEE. V lost 4 bases to trimming and J lost 1 base, with 14 bases between them. The CDR3, as DNA: TGTGCCAGCAGCCCCTGGGCGGGTGAGAACACTGAAGCTTTCTTT. It encodes CASSPWAGENTEAFF.

For the CDR3, the DNA is TGTGCCAGCTCACCACCAGGACAGGTCCCACCCTTAGACTCTGGAAACACCATATATTTT. As protein: CASSPPGQVPPLDSGNTIYF. The V gene is TRBV18, the J gene TRBJ1-3, with TRBD1 matching 7 bases. The CDR3 is 20 residues long. Germline CDR1 is KGHSH and CDR2 is LQKENI. V gave up 0 bases and J gave up 0 bases; unmatched junction bases: 14.

The CDR3 here is CASTPVTGGNEQFF. As DNA, the CDR3 is TGCGCCAGCACGCCAGTGACAGGGGGCAATGAGCAGTTCTTC. The chain has TRBV5-1 and TRBJ2-1, with 9 nucleotides matching TRBD1. V shed 6 bases and J 6 bases; nucleotides not matched to a gene: 7. Germline loops: CDR1 SGHRS, CDR2 YFSETQ. The CDR3 has 14 amino acids.

Only one count was recorded for this clone. V usage is TRBV6-1 and J usage is TRBJ2-7, with TRBD2 as a possible D gene (6 bases). With 2 bases removed from V and 1 base from J, the gap between germline ends came to 12 bases. The germline gives CDR1 MNHNS, CDR2 SASEGT. CDR3 size: 15 residues. The CDR3 here is CASSESGEGSYEQYV. CDR3 DNA sequence: TGTGCCAGCAGTGAATCGGGGGAAGGGTCCTACGAGCAGTACGTC.

The V gene is TRBV7-6, the J gene TRBJ1-5; D gene ambiguous. The V and J ends lost 1 base and 2 bases respectively, with 6 bases between them. Germline CDR1 is SGHVS and CDR2 is FNYEAQ. This CDR3 is 14 amino acids long. The DNA of the CDR3 is TGTGCCAGCAGCTTAGATACAGGCAATCAGCCCCAGCATTTT. Residues: CASSLDTGNQPQHF.

The gene calls are TRBV11-2 and TRBJ2-7; 8 bases align to TRBD1. The length of the CDR3 is 12 residues. The V segment lost 5 bases and the J segment 5 bases; nucleotides outside the gene matches: 2. CDR1 is SGHAT and CDR2 is FQNNGV in the germline V gene. CDR3 bases: TGTGCCAGCAGCCCAGGGGGCCACGAGCAGTACTTC. Translating it yields CASSPGGHEQYF. Full variable domain (remainder filled in from reference TRBV11-2 and TRBJ2-7): EAGVAQSPRYKIIEKRQSVAFWCNPISGHATLYWYQQILGQGPKLLIQFQNNGVVDDSQLPKDRFSAERLKGVDSTLKIQPAKLEDSAVYLCASSPGGHEQYFGPGTRLTVT.

The chain joins TRBV4-3 to TRBJ2-1, with a weak D call TRBD2 (5 bases). Germline CDR1 reads LGHNA; CDR2 reads YSLEER. CDR3 length: 16 residues. V lost 0 bases to trimming and J lost 2 bases, with 11 bases between them. The CDR3: CASSQDREGAYNEQFF. DNA of the CDR3: TGCGCCAGCAGCCAAGATCGAGAGGGCGCCTACAATGAGCAGTTCTTC.